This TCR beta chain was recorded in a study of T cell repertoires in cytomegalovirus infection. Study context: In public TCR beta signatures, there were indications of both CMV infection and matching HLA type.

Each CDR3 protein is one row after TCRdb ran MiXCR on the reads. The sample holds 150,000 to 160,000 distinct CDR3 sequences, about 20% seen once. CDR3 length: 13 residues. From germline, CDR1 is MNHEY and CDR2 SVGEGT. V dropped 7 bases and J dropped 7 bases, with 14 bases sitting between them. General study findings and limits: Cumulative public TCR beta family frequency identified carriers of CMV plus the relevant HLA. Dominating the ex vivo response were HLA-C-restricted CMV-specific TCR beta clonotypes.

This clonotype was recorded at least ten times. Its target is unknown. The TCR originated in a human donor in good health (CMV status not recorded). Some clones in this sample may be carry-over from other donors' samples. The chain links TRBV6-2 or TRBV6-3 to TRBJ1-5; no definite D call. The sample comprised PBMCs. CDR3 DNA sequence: TGTGCCAGCACTGACCCGGACGGGCAGCCCCAGCATTTT. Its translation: CASTDPDGQPQHF.